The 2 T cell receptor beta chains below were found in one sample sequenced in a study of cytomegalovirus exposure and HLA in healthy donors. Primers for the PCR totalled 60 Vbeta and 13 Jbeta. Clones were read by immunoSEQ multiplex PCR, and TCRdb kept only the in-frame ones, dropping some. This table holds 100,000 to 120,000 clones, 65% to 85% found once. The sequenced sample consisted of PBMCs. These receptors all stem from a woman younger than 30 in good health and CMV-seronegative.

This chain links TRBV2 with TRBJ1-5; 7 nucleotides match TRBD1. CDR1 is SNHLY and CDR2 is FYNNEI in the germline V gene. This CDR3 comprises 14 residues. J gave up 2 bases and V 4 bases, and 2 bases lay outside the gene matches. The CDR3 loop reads CASSGQGGNQPQHF. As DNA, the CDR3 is TGTGCCAGCAGTGGACAGGGTGGCAATCAGCCCCAGCATTTT.

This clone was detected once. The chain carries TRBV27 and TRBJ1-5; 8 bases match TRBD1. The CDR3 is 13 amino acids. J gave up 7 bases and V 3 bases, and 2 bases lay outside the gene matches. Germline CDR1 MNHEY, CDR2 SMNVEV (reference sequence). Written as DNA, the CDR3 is TGTGCCAGCAGTTTGACAGGGGAGCAGCCCCAGCATTTT. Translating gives CASSLTGEQPQHF.